This passage covers 11 T cell receptor beta chains from one sample sequenced in a study of tumor and adjacent non-tumor tissue in lung cancer. No cell sorting was done before RNA was extracted from the tissue. More than 3 cm separated this lung sample from the edge of the tumor. TCRbeta libraries were built with three rounds of nested PCR, modified from ARM-PCR. TCRdb used MiXCR to reprocess the multiplex PCR reads, holding one entry per CDR3 protein. This sample yields about 86,000 distinct CDR3 sequences, of which more than 75% are seen a single time; just over 20% belongs to the top ten. Sequencing input: distant non-tumor lung tissue. These receptors originate from a woman aged 45 to 65 with non-small cell lung cancer.

This clonotype was observed a single time. At one boundary the junction diverges from the germline segment, which might be a read error. J is TRBJ2-3 and V is TRBV4-1; D may be TRBD2 (6 bases). Per the germline V gene, CDR1 is MGHRA and CDR2 is YSYEKL. This CDR3 has 16 residues. The CDR3 spells CASSRGGMWGTDTLYF. DNA of the CDR3: TGCGCCAGCAGCCGCGGAGGGATGTGGGGCACAGATACGCTGTATTTT.

Remarks on this clonotype: A much larger clone differs by one base, so this may be a read error. V usage is TRBV20-1 and J usage is TRBJ2-1, with 8 nucleotides matching TRBD2. CDR3 length: 14 amino acids. Germline V gene data show CDR1 as DFQATT and CDR2 as SNEGSKA (reference sequence). V trimming: 7 bases; J trimming: 7 bases; junction bases outside the gene matches: 12. The CDR3 nucleotides read TGCAGTGTTAGGGGACTAGTGGCGTCGAATGAGCAGTTCTTC. Translated, it gives CSVRGLVASNEQFF.

As concerns this clonotype: Possible read error: a much larger clone is one base away. The CDR3 region is CASSRGNINYGYTF. The DNA of the CDR3 is TGTGCCAGCTCACGGGGGAACATTAACTATGGCTACACCTTC. The chain combines TRBV18 with TRBJ1-2, with D possibly being TRBD1 (5 bases). V was trimmed by 4 bases and J by 1 base, leaving 10 bases between them. Looked up from germline, CDR1 is KGHSH and CDR2 is LQKENI. The CDR3 is 14 amino acids.

About this clonotype: The junction departs from germline at one end; a sequencing error may be responsible. V usage is TRBV11-3 and J usage is TRBJ2-3, with 12 bases lining up with TRBD2. From germline, CDR1 is SGHNT and CDR2 YENEEA. The CDR3 runs to 16 residues. The CDR3 DNA sequence: TGTGCCAGGAGCACCCTAGCGGGAGGGCGGGGAGATACGCAGTGTTTT. It translates to CARSTLAGGRGDTQCF. Complete variable domain (other parts from reference TRBV11-3 and TRBJ2-3): EAGVVQSPRYKIIEKKQPVAFWCNPISGHNTLYWYLQNLGQGPELLIRYENEEAVDDSQLPKDRFSAERLKGVDSTLKIQPAELGDSAVYLCARSTLAGGRGDTQCFGPGTRLTVL.

Points on this clonotype: Lacking the conserved final phenylalanine or tryptophan, this CDR3 likely reflects a read error. The chain carries TRBV10-1 and TRBJ2-1; 10 nucleotides align to TRBD2. With V trimmed by 4 bases and J by 6 bases, 6 bases remained unmatched. The CDR3 totals 15 residues. Germline V gene data show CDR1 as WNHNN and CDR2 as SYGVQD (reference sequence). CDR3 nucleotides: TGCGCCAGCAGTGGAGCGGGAGGGCCTTTCAATGAGCAGTTCTTA. It codes for CASSGAGGPFNEQFL.

With respect to this clonotype: Germline and junction disagree at one end, which may indicate a read error. The chain has TRBV28 and TRBJ2-7; TRBD1 agrees at 9 bases. Germline CDR1 reads MDHEN; CDR2 reads SYDVKM. CDR3 length equals 15 residues. CDR3 sequence reads: CVSSPRDRARYERYF. In DNA, the CDR3 is TGTGTCAGCAGTCCGCGGGACAGGGCTAGGTACGAGCGCTACTTC.

Of note for this clonotype: This clone may be a read error of a much larger clone one base away. The chain joins TRBV28 to TRBJ2-2, with D hard to call. Germline CDR1 is MDHEN and CDR2 is SYDVKM. The CDR3 totals 14 residues. The CDR3 DNA reads as TGTTCCAGCAGTTATTCAGTGAACACCGGGGAGCTGTTTTTT. Residues: CSSSYSVNTGELFF. Looking up the rest from reference TRBV28 and TRBJ2-2 gives the full variable domain: DVKVTQSSRYLVKRTGEKVFLECVQDMDHENMFWYRQDPGLGLRLIYFSYDVKMKEKGDIPEGYSVSREKKERFSLILESASTNQTSMYLCSSSYSVNTGELFFGEGSRLTVL.

Regarding this clonotype: This may come from a read error, since a much larger clone is one base off. V is TRBV28 and J is TRBJ1-6; D is undetermined. Trimming stripped 5 bases from V and 11 bases from J, with 10 bases between. The germline gives CDR1 MDHEN, CDR2 SYDVKM. The length of the CDR3 is 12 residues. The CDR3 coding sequence is TGTGCCAGCAGTACACATGGGACACCCCTCCACTTT. Its translation is CASSTHGTPLHF.

The chain combines TRBV24-1 with TRBJ1-1; D gene unclear. Germline CDR1 is KGHDR and CDR2 is SFDVKD. This CDR3 region has 13 residues. V was shortened by 3 bases and J by 5 bases, with 9 bases between the two germline ends. The CDR3 is CATSDMENTEAFF. The CDR3, as DNA: TGTGCCACCAGTGATATGGAGAATACTGAAGCTTTCTTT.

A note on this clonotype: In this CDR3 the conserved last residue, phenylalanine or tryptophan, is missing, so a read error is likely. CDR3 sequence: CASSSSGSWYNEQFY. The CDR3 bases are TGTGCCAGCAGCTCTAGTGGGAGTTGGTATAATGAGCAGTTCTAC. This chain joins TRBV11-2 and TRBJ2-1; TRBD2 is a possible D gene (5 bases). V dropped 4 bases and J dropped 7 bases, with 17 bases sitting between them. Per the germline V gene, CDR1 is SGHAT and CDR2 is FQNNGV. There are 15 residues in the CDR3.

This clonotype was counted only a few times. One junction end disagrees with the germline gene, perhaps due to a read error. The chain uses TRBV29-1 and TRBJ2-3; 8 positions agree with TRBD2. Germline V CDR1 and CDR2: SQVTM, ANQGSEA. There are 16 residues in the CDR3. The CDR3 reads CSVESRLAGNTDTQYF. The CDR3 DNA sequence: TGCAGCGTTGAAAGTAGGCTAGCGGGTAATACAGATACGCAATATTTT.